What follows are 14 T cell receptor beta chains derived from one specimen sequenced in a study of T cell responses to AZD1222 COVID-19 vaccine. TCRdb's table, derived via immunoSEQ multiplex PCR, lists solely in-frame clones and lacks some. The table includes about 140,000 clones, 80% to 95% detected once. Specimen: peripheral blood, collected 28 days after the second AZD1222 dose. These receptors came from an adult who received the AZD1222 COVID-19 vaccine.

Here the CDR3 DNA reads TGTGCCAGCAGCTGGGGGCCTGGACAGAACACTGAAGCTTTCTTT. As protein: CASSWGPGQNTEAFF. The chain employs TRBV5-5 and TRBJ1-1; D may be TRBD1 (6 bases). This CDR3 comprises 15 residues. The V gene lost 3 bases and the J gene lost 1 base, with 13 bases spanning the gap. The germline V gene has CDR1 SGHKS and CDR2 YYEKEE (reference sequence). Supplemented by reference TRBV5-5 and TRBJ1-1, the full variable domain reads DAGVTQSPTHLIKTRGQQVTLRCSPISGHKSVSWYQQVLGQGPQFIFQYYEKEERGRGNFPDRFSARQFPNYSSELNVNALLLGDSALYLCASSWGPGQNTEAFFGQGTRLTVV.

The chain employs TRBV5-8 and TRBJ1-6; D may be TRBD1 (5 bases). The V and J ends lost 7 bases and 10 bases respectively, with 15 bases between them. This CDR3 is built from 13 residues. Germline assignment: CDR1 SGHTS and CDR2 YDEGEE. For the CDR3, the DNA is TGTGCCAGCCGGGGGACGGGGGAGTCACCCCTCCACTTT. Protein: CASRGTGESPLHF.

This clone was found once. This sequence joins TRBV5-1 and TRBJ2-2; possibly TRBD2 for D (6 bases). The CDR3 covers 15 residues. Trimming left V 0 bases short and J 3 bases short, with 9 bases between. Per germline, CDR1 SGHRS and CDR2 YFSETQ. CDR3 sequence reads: CASSLDGSYTGELFF. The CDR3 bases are TGCGCCAGCAGCTTGGACGGGAGCTACACCGGGGAGCTGTTTTTT.

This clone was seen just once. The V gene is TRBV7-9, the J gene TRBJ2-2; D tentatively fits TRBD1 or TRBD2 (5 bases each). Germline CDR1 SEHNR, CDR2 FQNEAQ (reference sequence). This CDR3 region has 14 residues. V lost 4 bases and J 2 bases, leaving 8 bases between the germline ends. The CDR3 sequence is CASSSGHNTGELFF. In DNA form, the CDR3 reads TGTGCCAGCAGCTCGGGGCACAACACCGGGGAGCTGTTTTTT.

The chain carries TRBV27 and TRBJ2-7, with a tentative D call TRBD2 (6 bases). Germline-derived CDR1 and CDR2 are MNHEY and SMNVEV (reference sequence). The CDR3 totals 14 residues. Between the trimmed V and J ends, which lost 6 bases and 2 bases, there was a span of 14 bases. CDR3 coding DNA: TGTGCCAGCAGCGGGCTAGCGTCAGCCTACGAGCAGTACTTC. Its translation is CASSGLASAYEQYF.

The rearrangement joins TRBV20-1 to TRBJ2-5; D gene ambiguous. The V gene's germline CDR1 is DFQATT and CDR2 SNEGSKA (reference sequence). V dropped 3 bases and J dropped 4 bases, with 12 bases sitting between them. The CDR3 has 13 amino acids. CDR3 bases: TGCAGTGCTAGTATGGGTTGGAGAGAGACCCAGTACTTC. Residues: CSASMGWRETQYF.

The CDR3 nucleotides are TGTGCCTGGAGTGGGGACAGGGGGCCAGGGGTAAACACTGAAGCTTTCTTT. Its translation is CAWSGDRGPGVNTEAFF. The V call is TRBV30, the J call TRBJ1-1; 12 bases agree with TRBD1. The CDR3 length is 17 residues. J was trimmed by 2 bases and V by 1 base; bases with no gene match: 8. Germline CDR1 is GTSNPN and CDR2 is SVGIG (reference sequence). The full variable domain, in which reference TRBV30 and TRBJ1-1 provide the parts outside the CDR3, is SQTIHQWPATLVQPVGSPLSLECTVEGTSNPNLYWYRQAAGRGLQLLFYSVGIGQISSEVPQNLSASRPQDRQFILSSKKLLLSDSGFYLCAWSGDRGPGVNTEAFFGQGTRLTVV.

The CDR3 DNA reads as TGTGCCAGCAGCTTAGCGATAGAGACCCAGTACTTC. Translation: CASSLAIETQYF. The rearrangement links TRBV7-9 to TRBJ2-5; D gene ambiguous. CDR3 size: 12 residues. The V end was cut by 0 bases, the J end by 4 bases, with 3 bases between. The germline CDR1 and CDR2 sequences are SEHNR and FQNEAQ (reference sequence).

The DNA for the CDR3 is TGCGCCAGCAGCTTTGGGTTGACTGGACCCACAGAGACCCAGTACTTC. The encoded protein is CASSFGLTGPTETQYF. The V gene is TRBV5-1, the J gene TRBJ2-5; D remains unclear. CDR3 length: 16 amino acids. CDR1 and CDR2 (germline): SGHRS, YFSETQ. The germline V and J ends were trimmed by 2 bases and 4 bases, with 18 bases remaining between them.

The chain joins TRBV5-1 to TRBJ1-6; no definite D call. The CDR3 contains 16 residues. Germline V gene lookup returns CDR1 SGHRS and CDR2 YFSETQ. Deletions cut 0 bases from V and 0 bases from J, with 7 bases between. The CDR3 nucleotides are TGCGCCAGCAGCTTGGAAGGCGGCTCCTATAATTCACCCCTCCACTTT. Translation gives CASSLEGGSYNSPLHF.

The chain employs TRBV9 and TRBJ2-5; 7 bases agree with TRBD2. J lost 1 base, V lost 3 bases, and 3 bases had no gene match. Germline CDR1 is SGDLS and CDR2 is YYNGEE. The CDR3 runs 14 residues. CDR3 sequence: CASSASGTQETQYF. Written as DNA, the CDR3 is TGTGCCAGCAGCGCGAGCGGGACCCAAGAGACCCAGTACTTC.

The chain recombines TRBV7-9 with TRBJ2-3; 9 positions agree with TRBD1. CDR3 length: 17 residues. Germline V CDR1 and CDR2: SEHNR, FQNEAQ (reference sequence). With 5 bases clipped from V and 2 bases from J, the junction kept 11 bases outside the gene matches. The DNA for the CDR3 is TGTGCCAGCAGCCCCATTCGTAGGGACAGGGCCACAGATACGCAGTATTTT. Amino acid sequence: CASSPIRRDRATDTQYF.

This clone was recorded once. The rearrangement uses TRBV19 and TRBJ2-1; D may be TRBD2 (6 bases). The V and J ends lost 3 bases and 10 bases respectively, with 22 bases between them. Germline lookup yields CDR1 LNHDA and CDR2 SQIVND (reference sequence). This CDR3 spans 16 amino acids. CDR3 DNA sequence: TGTGCCAGTAGTATTGGCAGGGAAGGACTACTGGAGGAGCAGTTCTTC. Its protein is CASSIGREGLLEEQFF. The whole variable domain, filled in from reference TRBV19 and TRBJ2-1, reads DGGITQSPKYLFRKEGQNVTLSCEQNLNHDAMYWYRQDPGQGLRLIYYSQIVNDFQKGDIAEGYSVSREKKESFPLTVTSAQKNPTAFYLCASSIGREGLLEEQFFGPGTRLTVL.

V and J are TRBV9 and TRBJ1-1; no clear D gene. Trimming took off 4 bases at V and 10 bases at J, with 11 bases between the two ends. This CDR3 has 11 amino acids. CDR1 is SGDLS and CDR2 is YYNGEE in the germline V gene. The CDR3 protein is CASSSPTGAFF. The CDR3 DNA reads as TGTGCCAGCAGCTCACCCACGGGAGCTTTCTTT.